The rows below give T cell receptor beta chains drawn from one sample of a study of immune cell composition in non-small cell lung cancer. Some clones are missing from TCRdb's copy, which holds only in-frame ones; the method was immunoSEQ multiplex PCR. The sample lists a few thousand clones; under 90% were seen once. Specimen: lung tumor tissue. Receptor source: a human donor with non-small cell lung cancer. Both conserved end residues are part of each CDR3. The order of the fields is V gene, D gene, J gene, clone size, CDR3 protein, CDR3 DNA. A D gene is named only where the DNA matches it firmly. Rows may omit the clone size; those that give it use once, few, many or a size class.

V gene: TRBV9
D gene: -
J gene: TRBJ1-1
clone size: -
CDR3 protein: CASSAGNRFEAFF
CDR3 DNA: TGTGCCAGCAGCGCCGGAAACAGGTTTGAAGCTTTCTTT

V gene: TRBV7-9
D gene: TRBD1
J gene: TRBJ2-7
clone size: -
CDR3 protein: CASSQTGDEQYF
CDR3 DNA: TGTGCCAGCAGCCAAACAGGGGACGAGCAGTACTTC

V gene: TRBV30
D gene: -
J gene: TRBJ1-3
clone size: few
CDR3 protein: CAWSVAGRTGNTIYF
CDR3 DNA: TGTGCCTGGAGTGTAGCGGGCAGGACTGGAAACACCATATATTTT

V gene: TRBV7-9
D gene: -
J gene: TRBJ2-7
clone size: large
CDR3 protein: CASSSILQGTSVYEQYF
CDR3 DNA: TGTGCCAGCAGCTCCATTCTACAGGGGACTTCGGTCTACGAGCAGTACTTC

V gene: TRBV9
D gene: TRBD1
J gene: TRBJ2-7
clone size: once
CDR3 protein: CASSRGGQGPFYEQYF
CDR3 DNA: TGTGCCAGCAGCCGCGGGGGACAGGGACCATTTTACGAGCAGTACTTC

V gene: TRBV9
D gene: -
J gene: TRBJ1-4
clone size: -
CDR3 protein: CASSVVGTKEAKLFF
CDR3 DNA: TGTGCCAGCAGCGTAGTTGGCACAAAAGAGGCAAAACTGTTTTTT

V gene: TRBV5-5
D gene: TRBD1
J gene: TRBJ1-1
clone size: -
CDR3 protein: CASSPPDRDTEAFF
CDR3 DNA: TGTGCCAGCAGCCCCCCGGACAGGGACACTGAAGCTTTCTTT

V gene: TRBV5-1
D gene: TRBD2
J gene: TRBJ2-2
clone size: -
CDR3 protein: CASSGTSFTGELFF
CDR3 DNA: TGCGCCAGCAGCGGGACTAGCTTCACCGGGGAGCTGTTTTTT

V gene: TRBV20-1
D gene: TRBD1
J gene: TRBJ2-7
clone size: -
CDR3 protein: CSARTGDEQYF
CDR3 DNA: TGCAGTGCACGGACAGGGGACGAGCAGTACTTC

V gene: TRBV5-5
D gene: TRBD2
J gene: TRBJ2-7
clone size: few
CDR3 protein: CASSLPTSGTAYEQYF
CDR3 DNA: TGTGCCAGCAGCTTGCCTACTAGCGGGACCGCCTACGAGCAGTACTTC

V gene: TRBV5-5
D gene: TRBD1
J gene: TRBJ1-4
clone size: -
CDR3 protein: CASSSDRGGEKLFF
CDR3 DNA: TGTGCCAGCAGCTCAGACAGGGGAGGTGAAAAACTGTTTTTT

V gene: TRBV7-8
D gene: -
J gene: TRBJ1-2
clone size: few
CDR3 protein: CASSRSGTEGSYGYTF
CDR3 DNA: TGTGCCAGCAGCCGCTCCGGGACGGAGGGGAGCTATGGCTACACCTTC

V gene: TRBV12-1
D gene: -
J gene: TRBJ2-1
clone size: once
CDR3 protein: CASSYLWVAGGYNEQFF
CDR3 DNA: TGTGCCAGCAGCTACCTCTGGGTAGCGGGAGGCTACAATGAGCAGTTCTTC

V gene: TRBV29-1
D gene: TRBD2
J gene: TRBJ2-7
clone size: -
CDR3 protein: CSVEGLAGTYEQYF
CDR3 DNA: TGCAGCGTTGAAGGACTAGCGGGAACCTACGAGCAGTACTTC

V gene: TRBV7-6
D gene: -
J gene: TRBJ1-1
clone size: -
CDR3 protein: CASSFNRNTEAFF
CDR3 DNA: TGTGCCAGCAGCTTTAATAGGAACACTGAAGCTTTCTTT

V gene: TRBV28
D gene: -
J gene: TRBJ2-3
clone size: -
CDR3 protein: CARTGYDTQYF
CDR3 DNA: TGTGCCCGAACAGGGTACGATACGCAGTATTTT

V gene: TRBV6-4
D gene: -
J gene: TRBJ2-2
clone size: few
CDR3 protein: CASSELRGTGELFF
CDR3 DNA: TGTGCCAGCAGTGAGCTGCGGGGCACCGGGGAGCTGTTTTTT

V gene: TRBV2
D gene: TRBD2
J gene: TRBJ2-4
clone size: -
CDR3 protein: CASSERQGGNIQYF
CDR3 DNA: TGTGCCAGCAGTGAAAGGCAGGGAGGGAACATTCAGTACTTC

V gene: TRBV2
D gene: -
J gene: TRBJ2-3
clone size: -
CDR3 protein: CASSVTGFSDTDTQYF
CDR3 DNA: TGTGCCAGCAGTGTTACAGGGTTTAGTGACACAGATACGCAGTATTTT

V gene: TRBV2
D gene: -
J gene: TRBJ1-5
clone size: -
CDR3 protein: CASSEASGGGPQHF
CDR3 DNA: TGTGCCAGCAGTGAAGCATCGGGAGGCGGGCCCCAGCATTTT

V gene: TRBV7-9
D gene: TRBD1
J gene: TRBJ2-1
clone size: -
CDR3 protein: CASSIAGQGKKNEQFF
CDR3 DNA: TGTGCCAGCAGCATAGCCGGACAGGGGAAGAAAAATGAGCAGTTCTTC

V gene: TRBV29-1
D gene: TRBD2
J gene: TRBJ2-2
clone size: -
CDR3 protein: CSVAGAGEGTGELFF
CDR3 DNA: TGCAGCGTTGCGGGTGCGGGAGAGGGCACCGGGGAGCTGTTTTTT

V gene: TRBV6-1
D gene: -
J gene: TRBJ2-7
clone size: -
CDR3 protein: CASSEPREQYF
CDR3 DNA: TGTGCCAGCAGTGAACCGAGGGAGCAGTACTTC

V gene: TRBV5-1
D gene: -
J gene: TRBJ1-4
clone size: -
CDR3 protein: CASSIQGRTNEKLFF
CDR3 DNA: TGCGCCAGCAGCATACAGGGTAGGACTAATGAAAAACTGTTTTTT

V gene: TRBV19
D gene: -
J gene: TRBJ1-5
clone size: -
CDR3 protein: CASSIGVAPQHF
CDR3 DNA: TGTGCCAGTAGTATCGGGGTCGCTCCCCAGCATTTT

V gene: TRBV30
D gene: -
J gene: TRBJ1-1
clone size: -
CDR3 protein: CAWGVGGIEAFF
CDR3 DNA: TGTGCCTGGGGGGTAGGGGGAATTGAGGCTTTCTTT

V gene: TRBV11-2
D gene: TRBD2
J gene: TRBJ2-2
clone size: -
CDR3 protein: CASSLAGGGNTGELFF
CDR3 DNA: TGTGCCAGCAGCTTAGCGGGGGGAGGGAACACCGGGGAGCTGTTTTTT

V gene: TRBV30
D gene: -
J gene: TRBJ2-7
clone size: -
CDR3 protein: CAWNILLVGGEQYF
CDR3 DNA: TGTGCCTGGAACATCCTTTTGGTGGGGGGCGAGCAGTACTTC

V gene: TRBV5-1
D gene: -
J gene: TRBJ1-2
clone size: -
CDR3 protein: CASSSRDGYTF
CDR3 DNA: TGCGCCAGCAGTTCGAGAGATGGCTACACCTTC

V gene: TRBV21-1
D gene: -
J gene: TRBJ2-2
clone size: -
CDR3 protein: CASSSPTSGASTGELFF
CDR3 DNA: TGTGCCAGCAGCAGCCCGACTAGCGGGGCCAGCACCGGGGAGCTGTTTTTT

V gene: TRBV5-1
D gene: -
J gene: TRBJ2-1
clone size: -
CDR3 protein: CASSLRGPSYNEQFF
CDR3 DNA: TGCGCCAGCAGCTTGCGCGGTCCCTCCTACAATGAGCAGTTCTTC

V gene: TRBV4-2
D gene: TRBD1
J gene: TRBJ1-1
clone size: -
CDR3 protein: CASSTRTGGWGDTEAFF
CDR3 DNA: TGTGCCAGCAGCACTCGGACAGGGGGCTGGGGAGACACTGAAGCTTTCTTT

V gene: TRBV28
D gene: -
J gene: TRBJ2-1
clone size: -
CDR3 protein: CASMPVGGVSYNEQFF
CDR3 DNA: TGTGCCAGCATGCCAGTGGGGGGAGTTTCCTACAATGAGCAGTTCTTC

V gene: TRBV5-4
D gene: -
J gene: TRBJ1-4
clone size: -
CDR3 protein: CASSSSTRENEKLFF
CDR3 DNA: TGTGCCAGCAGCTCAAGTACGAGAGAAAATGAAAAACTGTTTTTT

V gene: TRBV5-1
D gene: TRBD1
J gene: TRBJ2-1
clone size: once
CDR3 protein: CASSYRQGGIWEQFF
CDR3 DNA: TGCGCCAGCAGCTACCGACAGGGTGGTATTTGGGAGCAGTTCTTC

V gene: TRBV7-9
D gene: TRBD2
J gene: TRBJ2-7
clone size: -
CDR3 protein: CASSPGTSGRASYEQYF
CDR3 DNA: TGTGCCAGCAGCCCTGGGACTAGCGGGAGGGCGTCCTACGAGCAGTACTTC

V gene: TRBV15
D gene: -
J gene: TRBJ1-1
clone size: once
CDR3 protein: CATFGGGANTEAFF
CDR3 DNA: TGTGCCACCTTCGGGGGGGGAGCGAACACTGAAGCTTTCTTT

V gene: TRBV7-9
D gene: TRBD2
J gene: TRBJ2-7
clone size: few
CDR3 protein: CASSLVGTTHEQYF
CDR3 DNA: TGTGCCAGCAGCTTAGTGGGGACTACTCACGAGCAGTACTTC

V gene: TRBV29-1
D gene: -
J gene: TRBJ2-3
clone size: -
CDR3 protein: CGGTFSTDTQYF
CDR3 DNA: TGCGGAGGGACTTTTTCCACAGATACGCAGTATTTT

V gene: TRBV27
D gene: TRBD1
J gene: TRBJ1-2
clone size: -
CDR3 protein: CASSIRTGSGYGYTF
CDR3 DNA: TGTGCCAGCAGTATTCGGACAGGCAGCGGCTATGGCTACACCTTC

V gene: TRBV19
D gene: -
J gene: TRBJ1-1
clone size: few
CDR3 protein: CASSGGTVNTEAFF
CDR3 DNA: TGTGCCAGTAGTGGGGGGACGGTGAACACTGAAGCTTTCTTT

V gene: TRBV4-3
D gene: TRBD2
J gene: TRBJ2-7
clone size: -
CDR3 protein: CASSQGTRFGEQYF
CDR3 DNA: TGCGCCAGCAGCCAAGGGACTAGGTTCGGCGAGCAGTACTTC

V gene: TRBV9
D gene: -
J gene: TRBJ2-3
clone size: -
CDR3 protein: CASSVGGSVTDTQYF
CDR3 DNA: TGTGCCAGCAGCGTAGGAGGGAGTGTCACAGATACGCAGTATTTT

V gene: TRBV4-2
D gene: -
J gene: TRBJ2-3
clone size: -
CDR3 protein: CASSQDNQRVGGLTDTQYF
CDR3 DNA: TGTGCCAGCAGCCAAGATAATCAGCGGGTAGGAGGGCTCACAGATACGCAGTATTTT

V gene: TRBV13
D gene: TRBD2
J gene: TRBJ2-5
clone size: -
CDR3 protein: CASSYNSGAETQYF
CDR3 DNA: TGTGCCAGCAGTTATAACAGCGGGGCTGAAACCCAGTACTTC

V gene: TRBV13
D gene: TRBD2
J gene: TRBJ2-1
clone size: -
CDR3 protein: CASSSTLTSGSRNEQFF
CDR3 DNA: TGTGCCAGCAGCTCAACCCTGACTAGCGGGAGTCGCAATGAGCAGTTCTTC

V gene: TRBV5-1
D gene: -
J gene: TRBJ1-3
clone size: -
CDR3 protein: CASSSGASGNTIYF
CDR3 DNA: TGCGCCAGCAGCTCGGGAGCCTCTGGAAACACCATATATTTT

V gene: TRBV28
D gene: -
J gene: TRBJ1-1
clone size: -
CDR3 protein: CASSLRQTSNTEAFF
CDR3 DNA: TGTGCCAGCAGTTTGAGGCAGACGTCGAACACTGAAGCTTTCTTT

V gene: TRBV5-1
D gene: TRBD2
J gene: TRBJ2-2
clone size: once
CDR3 protein: CASSRGLAGDGTGELFF
CDR3 DNA: TGCGCCAGCAGTCGTGGACTAGCGGGAGACGGCACCGGGGAGCTGTTTTTT

V gene: TRBV10-3
D gene: TRBD2
J gene: TRBJ2-1
clone size: -
CDR3 protein: CAISDPSTSGVFNEQFF
CDR3 DNA: TGTGCCATCAGTGATCCATCAACTAGCGGGGTATTCAATGAGCAGTTCTTC

V gene: TRBV2
D gene: TRBD1
J gene: TRBJ2-3
clone size: -
CDR3 protein: CASTQGADTQYF
CDR3 DNA: TGTGCCAGCACACAGGGGGCAGATACGCAGTATTTT

V gene: TRBV19
D gene: -
J gene: TRBJ1-2
clone size: once
CDR3 protein: CASMSSLLYGYTF
CDR3 DNA: TGTGCCAGTATGAGTAGCCTCCTCTATGGCTACACCTTC

V gene: TRBV27
D gene: -
J gene: TRBJ1-3
clone size: -
CDR3 protein: CASSLSRQSGNTIYF
CDR3 DNA: TGTGCCAGCAGTTTAAGCAGACAGTCTGGAAACACCATATATTTT

V gene: TRBV5-4
D gene: TRBD2
J gene: TRBJ2-3
clone size: -
CDR3 protein: CASSWGTSGKRGDTDTQYF
CDR3 DNA: TGTGCCAGCAGCTGGGGGACTAGCGGGAAAAGGGGGGACACAGATACGCAGTATTTT

V gene: TRBV6-1
D gene: -
J gene: TRBJ1-4
clone size: -
CDR3 protein: CASSPVRTNEKLFF
CDR3 DNA: TGTGCCAGCAGCCCCGTCCGGACTAATGAAAAACTGTTTTTT

V gene: TRBV30
D gene: TRBD2
J gene: TRBJ2-7
clone size: -
CDR3 protein: CAWSVTGGKGEQYF
CDR3 DNA: TGTGCCTGGAGTGTAACGGGGGGTAAAGGCGAGCAGTACTTC

V gene: TRBV18
D gene: TRBD1
J gene: TRBJ1-2
clone size: once
CDR3 protein: CASSGTGDIGYTF
CDR3 DNA: TGTGCCAGCTCAGGGACAGGGGATATTGGCTACACCTTC

V gene: TRBV7-8
D gene: -
J gene: TRBJ1-5
clone size: few
CDR3 protein: CASRLGSGNQPQHF
CDR3 DNA: TGTGCCAGCAGACTCGGGTCAGGCAATCAGCCCCAGCATTTT

V gene: TRBV15
D gene: -
J gene: TRBJ1-5
clone size: -
CDR3 protein: CATSRGQEVSNQPQHF
CDR3 DNA: TGTGCCACCAGCAGAGGACAGGAAGTAAGCAATCAGCCCCAGCATTTT